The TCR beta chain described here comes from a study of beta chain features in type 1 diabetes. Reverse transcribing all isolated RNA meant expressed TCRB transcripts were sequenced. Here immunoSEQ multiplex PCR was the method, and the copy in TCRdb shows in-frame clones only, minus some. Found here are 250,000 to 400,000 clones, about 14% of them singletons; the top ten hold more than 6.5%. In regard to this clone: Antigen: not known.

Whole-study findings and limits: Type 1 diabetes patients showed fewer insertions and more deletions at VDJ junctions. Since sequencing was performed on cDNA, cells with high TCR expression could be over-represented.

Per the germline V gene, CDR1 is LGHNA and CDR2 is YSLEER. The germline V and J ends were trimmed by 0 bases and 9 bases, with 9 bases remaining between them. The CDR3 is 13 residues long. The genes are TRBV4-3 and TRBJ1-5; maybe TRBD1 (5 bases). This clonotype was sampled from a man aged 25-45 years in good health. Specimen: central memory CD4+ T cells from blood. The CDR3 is CASSQDRAGPQHF. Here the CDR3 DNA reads TGCGCCAGCAGCCAAGACAGGGCAGGGCCCCAGCATTTT.